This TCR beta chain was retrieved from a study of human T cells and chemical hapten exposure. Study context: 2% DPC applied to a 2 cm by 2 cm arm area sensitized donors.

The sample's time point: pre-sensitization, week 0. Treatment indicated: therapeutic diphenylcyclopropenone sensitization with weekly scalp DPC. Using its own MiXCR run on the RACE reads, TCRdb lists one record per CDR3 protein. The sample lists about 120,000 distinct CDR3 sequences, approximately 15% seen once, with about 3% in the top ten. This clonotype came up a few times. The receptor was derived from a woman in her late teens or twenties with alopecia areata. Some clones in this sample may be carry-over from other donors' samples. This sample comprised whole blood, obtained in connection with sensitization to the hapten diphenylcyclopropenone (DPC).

The CDR3 reads CASSLGASNQPQHF. The DNA for the CDR3 is TGTGCCAGCAGCCTGGGGGCTAGCAATCAGCCCCAGCATTTT. J is TRBJ1-5 and V is TRBV16, with a possible D match to TRBD1 (6 bases). The CDR3 covers 14 residues. The V gene lost 4 bases and the J gene lost 0 bases, with 7 bases spanning the gap. The germline gives CDR1 KGHSY, CDR2 FQNENV.